Listed here are 30 T cell receptor beta chains from one sample, sequenced in a study of T cells expressing NK-cell markers. TCRdb reprocessed the 5' RACE reads and reports one entry per CDR3 protein, with no DNA. Its table lists about 260,000 distinct CDR3 sequences. Sequencing used blood T cells: a sorted CD56 or NKG2C T cell subset, CD4+ or CD8+ T cells, or bulk PBMC T cells (not recorded which). The source of these receptors is a woman between 18 and 75 years old in good health.

V usage is TRBV30 and J usage is TRBJ1-1. The CDR3 consists of 13 residues. Germline V gene sequence: CDR1 GTSNPN, CDR2 SVGIG (reference sequence). Here the CDR3 reads CAWSGQPNTEAFF.

The V call is TRBV20-1, the J call TRBJ1-1; with no DNA, the TCRdb D assignment of TRBD1 cannot be verified. This CDR3 is 13 amino acids long. Germline V CDR1 and CDR2: DFQATT, SNEGSKA (reference sequence). This chain's CDR3 is CSATRDMNTEAFF.

The chain uses TRBV10-3 and TRBJ1-3; TCRdb calls TRBD1, which cannot be checked without DNA. The germline V gene encodes CDR1 ENHRY and CDR2 SYGVKD. The CDR3 runs to 12 residues. The CDR3 loop reads CALGAGGNTIYF.

The chain is built from TRBV5-5 and TRBJ2-7. Germline-derived CDR1 and CDR2 are SGHKS and YYEKEE (reference sequence). There are 15 residues in the CDR3. Here the CDR3 reads CASSLGPLPPYEQYF.

The rearrangement joins TRBV12-5 to TRBJ2-3; TCRdb picks TRBD1, but there is no DNA to check that call. From germline, CDR1 is LGHNT and CDR2 FRNRAP. The length of the CDR3 is 16 residues. The chain's CDR3 is CASGLGAGQRVDTQYF.

The chain combines TRBV7-2 with TRBJ2-3. The V gene's germline CDR1 is SGHTA and CDR2 FQGNSA. The CDR3 sequence is 12 residues long. The CDR3 sequence is CASSEFSDTQYF.

V is TRBV7-2 and J is TRBJ1-2; absent DNA, TCRdb's TRBD1 call cannot be checked. Germline V gene data show CDR1 as SGHTA and CDR2 as FQGNSA. The CDR3 totals 15 residues. CDR3 protein: CASSLSPGANYGYTF.

The V call is TRBV9, the J call TRBJ2-3; the TRBD1 assignment by TCRdb is unverifiable without DNA. The CDR3 is made up of 15 amino acids. Germline V CDR1 and CDR2: SGDLS, YYNGEE. CDR3 sequence: CASSVEAAPTDTQYF.

The rearrangement joins TRBV6-2 or TRBV6-3 to TRBJ2-6. The CDR3 covers 14 residues. The germline V gene has CDR1 MNHEY and CDR2 SVGEGT. The CDR3 sequence is CASSQYSGANVLTF.

The chain recombines TRBV28 with TRBJ1-2; TCRdb outputs TRBD1, but without DNA this stays unchecked. This CDR3 comprises 13 residues. From germline, CDR1 is MDHEN and CDR2 SYDVKM. The chain's CDR3 is CASSTHSQGGYTF.

The chain is built from TRBV7-2 and TRBJ2-5; without DNA, the TCRdb call of TRBD1 cannot be checked. The CDR3 totals 14 residues. Germline V lookup: CDR1 SGHTA, CDR2 FQGNSA. This CDR3 reads CASILAGGAGTQYF. The full variable domain, in which reference TRBV7-2 and TRBJ2-5 provide the parts outside the CDR3, is GAGVSQSPSNKVTEKGKDVELRCDPISGHTALYWYRQSLGQGLEFLIYFQGNSAPDKSGLPSDRFSAERTGGSVSTLTIQRTQQEDSAVYLCASILAGGAGTQYFGPGTRLLVL.

The chain uses TRBV20-1 and TRBJ2-5; no DNA is available, so the TRBD1 call from TCRdb remains unchecked. The CDR3 is 14 residues long. Germline V gives CDR1 DFQATT, CDR2 SNEGSKA (reference sequence). This CDR3 reads CSATGTGGPETQYF.

The J gene is TRBJ2-5, the V gene TRBV5-4; the D gene TCRdb calls, TRBD2, cannot be checked with no DNA. CDR1 is SGHNT, CDR2 YYREEE, per germline (reference sequence). CDR3 length: 17 residues. The CDR3: CASSFRGGGAPQETQYF. The variable domain in full, completed from reference TRBV5-4 and TRBJ2-5, reads ETGVTQSPTHLIKTRGQQVTLRCSSQSGHNTVSWYQQALGQGPQFIFQYYREEENGRGNFPPRFSGLQFPNYSSELNVNALELDDSALYLCASSFRGGGAPQETQYFGPGTRLLVL.

The CDR3 loop is CSVEDPWGRPSGTQYF. The J gene is TRBJ2-3, the V gene TRBV29-1; TCRdb's D gene call, TRBD1, goes unchecked for lack of DNA. Germline loops: CDR1 SQVTM, CDR2 ANQGSEA. The CDR3 has 16 residues.

This chain connects TRBV7-8 to TRBJ1-6; TCRdb returns TRBD1, unconfirmable since there is no DNA. The CDR3 contains 14 residues. Germline loops: CDR1 SGHVS, CDR2 FQNEAQ. CDR3 residues: CASSSTGSHSPLHF.

V gene TRBV12-3 or TRBV12-4 combines with J gene TRBJ2-4. The CDR3 length is 11 residues. CDR3 sequence: CASSGENIQYF.

The rearrangement links TRBV24-1 to TRBJ2-3; TCRdb indicates TRBD2, and absent DNA this call remains unverified. CDR3 length: 15 residues. Per germline, CDR1 KGHDR and CDR2 SFDVKD. This CDR3 is CATSASGVSTDTQYF.

The rearrangement uses TRBV7-2 and TRBJ2-3; TCRdb gives TRBD1 as the D gene, but with no DNA this cannot be confirmed. CDR1 SGHTA and CDR2 FQGNSA come from the germline V gene. The CDR3 consists of 13 residues. CDR3 in amino acids: CASRKGTPDTQYF.

This chain links TRBV6-1 with TRBJ2-4. Germline CDR1 MNHNS, CDR2 SASEGT. The length of the CDR3 is 14 residues. The CDR3 here is CASRDRIAKNIQYF.

The chain couples TRBV7-2 to TRBJ2-4; checking the TCRdb D call of TRBD1 is not possible without DNA. Germline assignment: CDR1 SGHTA and CDR2 FQGNSA. The CDR3 consists of 14 residues. CDR3 protein: CASSSTGGKNIQYF.

The J gene is TRBJ2-3, the V gene TRBV7-8; TCRdb's D call, TRBD1, is unchecked because there is no DNA. Germline lookup yields CDR1 SGHVS and CDR2 FQNEAQ. The CDR3 runs to 14 residues. The chain's CDR3 is CASRPDRTPDTQYF.

V and J are TRBV5-1 and TRBJ1-2; lacking DNA, the TRBD1 call made by TCRdb goes unchecked. Germline V gene data show CDR1 as SGHRS and CDR2 as YFSETQ. CDR3 length equals 14 residues. The CDR3 is CASSLGWDGSGYTF.

The chain links TRBV28 to TRBJ1-4. This CDR3 has 14 residues. The germline CDR1 and CDR2 sequences are MDHEN and SYDVKM. CDR3 region: CASTPGGHGEKLFF.

The V call is TRBV6-6, the J call TRBJ1-5. This CDR3 is 12 amino acids long. Germline-derived CDR1 and CDR2 are MNHNY and SVGAGI (reference sequence). CDR3 protein: CASSWDNQPQHF.

The chain links TRBV6-1 to TRBJ1-1. Germline V gene lookup returns CDR1 MNHNS and CDR2 SASEGT. The CDR3 has 12 residues. CDR3 region: CASSEKNTEAFF.

The chain joins TRBV5-1 to TRBJ2-1; the D gene TCRdb calls, TRBD2, cannot be checked with no DNA. Germline assignment: CDR1 SGHRS and CDR2 YFSETQ. This CDR3 spans 17 amino acids. CDR3 sequence reads: CASSSPRTRDSYNEQFF.

The chain carries TRBV30 and TRBJ2-7. Germline values: CDR1 GTSNPN, CDR2 SVGIG (reference sequence). This CDR3 spans 12 amino acids. CDR3 residues: CAWSVRTTEQYF.

This chain joins TRBV20-1 and TRBJ1-2; with no DNA, the TCRdb D assignment of TRBD1 cannot be verified. The CDR3 is made up of 15 amino acids. Germline values: CDR1 DFQATT, CDR2 SNEGSKA (reference sequence). CDR3: CSARPGQGINYGYTF.

This CDR3 reads CASSSLERLYGYTF. This chain links TRBV7-3 with TRBJ1-2. The length of the CDR3 is 14 residues. Germline loops: CDR1 SGHTA, CDR2 FQGTGA.

This chain joins TRBV12-3 or TRBV12-4 and TRBJ1-5; absent DNA, TCRdb's TRBD1 call cannot be checked. CDR3 size: 13 residues. CDR3 residues: CASSRDFNQPQHF.